These 18 T cell receptor beta chains came from one sample sequenced in a study of blood T cell repertoires in COVID-19. Measured with immunoSEQ multiplex PCR; TCRdb has only the in-frame clones, and not every one. Of about 140,000 clones in the sample, 70% to 80% were seen once. What was sequenced was peripheral blood. The receptors come from a woman of 80 years or more with active or convalescent COVID-19.

This clone was counted only a few times. This rearrangement joins TRBV2 to TRBJ1-2; D perhaps matches TRBD1 (6 bases). The CDR3 consists of 13 residues. Germline lookup yields CDR1 SNHLY and CDR2 FYNNEI. V lost 0 bases, J lost 9 bases, and 11 bases lay in between. Here the CDR3 reads CASSEARGARYTF. The CDR3 region has the DNA TGTGCCAGCAGTGAAGCTCGGGGGGCGCGCTACACCTTC. Full variable domain (missing parts from reference TRBV2 and TRBJ1-2): EPEVTQTPSHQVTQMGQEVILRCVPISNHLYFYWYRQILGQKVEFLVSFYNNEISEKSEIFDDQFSVERPDGSNFTLKIRSTKLEDSAMYFCASSEARGARYTFGSGTRLTVV.

This sequence joins TRBV5-1 and TRBJ2-5; TRBD1 is a possible D gene (6 bases). Between the trimmed V and J ends, which lost 5 bases and 2 bases, there was a span of 10 bases. The CDR3 totals 13 residues. Germline V gene sequence: CDR1 SGHRS, CDR2 YFSETQ. CDR3 region: CASRAGEQETQYF. The CDR3 DNA follows: TGCGCCAGCAGGGCAGGGGAACAAGAGACCCAGTACTTC. The full variable domain, rest sourced from reference TRBV5-1 and TRBJ2-5, is KAGVTQTPRYLIKTRGQQVTLSCSPISGHRSVSWYQQTPGQGLQFLFEYFSETQRNKGNFPGRFSGRQFSNSRSEMNVSTLELGDSALYLCASRAGEQETQYFGPGTRLLVL.

V and J are TRBV4-1 and TRBJ1-5; no clear D gene. The ends were cut back, 4 bases at V and 0 bases at J, with 10 bases in the middle. Germline-derived CDR1 and CDR2 are MGHRA and YSYEKL. CDR3 length: 15 residues. The DNA for the CDR3 is TGCGCCAGCAGCCCCTTTCCAGATAGCAATCAGCCCCAGCATTTT. Amino acid sequence: CASSPFPDSNQPQHF.

The genes are TRBV5-1 and TRBJ2-3; 7 bases fit TRBD1. Germline V lookup: CDR1 SGHRS, CDR2 YFSETQ. Unmatched junction bases numbered 4, after V lost 7 bases and J lost 2 bases. This CDR3 has 13 residues. This CDR3 reads CASGDSPTDTQYF. The CDR3 DNA is TGCGCCAGCGGGGACAGTCCCACAGATACGCAGTATTTT.

This rearrangement joins TRBV9 to TRBJ1-2; D is uncertain. Trimming removed 4 bases from V and 8 bases from J, with 12 bases in between. CDR1 and CDR2 from the germline V gene are SGDLS and YYNGEE. CDR3 length: 12 residues. The CDR3 is CASSPPSSGYTF. The CDR3 DNA sequence: TGTGCCAGCAGCCCCCCCTCGAGCGGCTACACCTTC.

The chain uses TRBV6-1 and TRBJ2-7; D perhaps matches TRBD1 (6 bases). Germline-derived CDR1 and CDR2 are MNHNS and SASEGT. Trimming pared 2 bases from V and 3 bases from J, leaving 14 bases between. The CDR3 runs 15 residues. CDR3 protein: CASSESPGAIYEQYF. CDR3 in DNA: TGTGCCAGCAGTGAATCGCCAGGGGCCATCTACGAGCAGTACTTC.

The chain carries TRBV7-8 and TRBJ1-1; maybe TRBD1 (5 bases). V shed 4 bases and J shed 5 bases, with 23 bases lying between them. Per the germline V gene, CDR1 is SGHVS and CDR2 is FQNEAQ. The CDR3 is 17 amino acids. Written as DNA, the CDR3 is TGTGCCAGCAGCTCTCGCGGACATTTGGGTCGGGAGACTGAAGCTTTCTTT. Its translation is CASSSRGHLGRETEAFF.

The V and J genes are TRBV19 and TRBJ1-2, with 9 bases matching TRBD1. The CDR3 loop spans 17 amino acids. With V trimmed by 2 bases and J by 3 bases, 10 bases remained unmatched. The germline CDR1 and CDR2 sequences are LNHDA and SQIVND (reference sequence). CDR3 region: CASSISLTGGADYGYTF. CDR3 nucleotides: TGTGCCAGTAGTATAAGTTTAACAGGGGGCGCCGACTATGGCTACACCTTC. Using reference TRBV19 and TRBJ1-2 for the parts outside the CDR3, the full variable domain is DGGITQSPKYLFRKEGQNVTLSCEQNLNHDAMYWYRQDPGQGLRLIYYSQIVNDFQKGDIAEGYSVSREKKESFPLTVTSAQKNPTAFYLCASSISLTGGADYGYTFGSGTRLTVV.

V is TRBV12-3 or TRBV12-4 and J is TRBJ1-6, with 7 positions matching TRBD1. The CDR3 extends over 13 amino acids. V lost 7 bases and J lost 9; bases outside the gene matches: 6. The CDR3 spells CASKRQGGSPLHF. The CDR3 region has the DNA TGTGCCAGCAAGCGCCAGGGGGGTTCACCCCTCCACTTT.

V gene TRBV4-2 combines with J gene TRBJ2-3; 8 bases align to TRBD2. V gave up 5 bases and J gave up 0 bases; unmatched junction bases: 4. This CDR3 is 15 amino acids long. Germline V CDR1 and CDR2: LGHNA, YNFKEQ. The CDR3 DNA sequence: TGTGCCAGCAGCGCAATAGCGGGGAGCACAGATACGCAGTATTTT. Translating gives CASSAIAGSTDTQYF.

This clone came up a few times. V is TRBV19 and J is TRBJ2-1; 12 bases fit TRBD2. V lost 5 bases to trimming and J lost 8 bases; unmatched junction nucleotides: 10. Germline V gives CDR1 LNHDA, CDR2 SQIVND (reference sequence). The CDR3 runs to 16 residues. The CDR3 coding sequence is TGTGCCAGTAGTGCCTTGGCTAGCGGGGGGGGCGATGAGCAGTTCTTC. It translates to CASSALASGGGDEQFF.

The rearrangement joins TRBV9 to TRBJ2-1, with a possible D match to TRBD2 (5 bases). The CDR3 is 11 residues long. The germline V gene has CDR1 SGDLS and CDR2 YYNGEE. Trimming removed 2 bases from V and 10 bases from J, with 7 bases in between. CDR3 in amino acids: CASSVPGEQFF. The CDR3 bases are TGTGCCAGCAGCGTCCCGGGGGAGCAGTTCTTC.

Only one count was recorded for this clone. The V and J genes are TRBV25-1 and TRBJ1-1; 9 nucleotides match TRBD1. The CDR3 spans 15 residues. The germline V gene has CDR1 MGHDK and CDR2 SYGVNS. V shed 3 bases, J shed 6 bases, and the junction held 8 bases outside the gene matches. The DNA for the CDR3 is TGTGCCAGCAGTGACAACAGGGGGCGGTGGGCTGAAGCTTTCTTT. Protein product: CASSDNRGRWAEAFF.

The rearrangement joins TRBV5-5 to TRBJ1-2; 11 positions match TRBD1. V lost 7 bases to trimming and J lost 5 bases; unmatched junction nucleotides: 10. This CDR3 is built from 15 residues. Germline V gene data show CDR1 as SGHKS and CDR2 as YYEKEE (reference sequence). The CDR3 reads CASASVGTGGYGYTF. The CDR3, as DNA: TGTGCCAGCGCCTCCGTAGGGACAGGGGGATATGGCTACACCTTC.

CDR3 coding DNA: TGTGCCAGTAGTATTTTAGCGGGGGGGTCCTACAATGAGCAGTTCTTC. It yields the protein CASSILAGGSYNEQFF. The chain combines TRBV19 with TRBJ2-1; 11 positions agree with TRBD2. CDR1 is LNHDA, CDR2 SQIVND, per germline (reference sequence). This CDR3 spans 16 amino acids. Trimming cost V 3 bases and J 1 base; bases outside gene matches: 2. The full variable domain, in which reference TRBV19 and TRBJ2-1 provide the parts outside the CDR3, is DGGITQSPKYLFRKEGQNVTLSCEQNLNHDAMYWYRQDPGQGLRLIYYSQIVNDFQKGDIAEGYSVSREKKESFPLTVTSAQKNPTAFYLCASSILAGGSYNEQFFGPGTRLTVL.

For this clone: The junction departs from the called germline gene at one end, perhaps through a read error. The rearrangement joins TRBV18 to TRBJ2-3; D may be TRBD2 (5 bases). The CDR3 runs 13 residues. Looked up from germline, CDR1 is KGHSH and CDR2 is LQKENI. CDR3 sequence reads: CASSPRSGDTQYF. The CDR3 region has the DNA TGTGCCAGCTCCCCACGCTCGGGGGATACGCAGTATTTT.

V and J are TRBV24-1 and TRBJ2-7; a weak D match, TRBD2 (6 bases). The CDR3 is made up of 16 amino acids. Germline V gene sequence: CDR1 KGHDR, CDR2 SFDVKD. V lost 6 bases, J lost 6 bases, and 23 bases lay in between. CDR3 amino acids: CATSIDRRDRICEQYF. The CDR3 DNA reads as TGTGCCACCAGTATCGACCGGAGGGATCGGATATGCGAGCAGTACTTC.

This clone was detected only a few times. The chain is built from TRBV9 and TRBJ2-7; TRBD1 aligns across 7 bases. This CDR3 is built from 14 residues. Germline CDR1 reads SGDLS; CDR2 reads YYNGEE. The CDR3 spells CPPGGDRFKYEQYF. CDR3 DNA: TGTCCCCCAGGGGGAGACCGTTTCAAGTACGAGCAGTACTTC. Using reference TRBV9 and TRBJ2-7 for the parts outside the CDR3, the full variable domain is DSGVTQTPKHLITATGQRVTLRCSPRSGDLSVYWYQQSLDQGLQFLIQYYNGEERAKGNILERFSAQQFPDLHSELNLSSLELGDSALYFCPPGGDRFKYEQYFGPGTRLTVT.